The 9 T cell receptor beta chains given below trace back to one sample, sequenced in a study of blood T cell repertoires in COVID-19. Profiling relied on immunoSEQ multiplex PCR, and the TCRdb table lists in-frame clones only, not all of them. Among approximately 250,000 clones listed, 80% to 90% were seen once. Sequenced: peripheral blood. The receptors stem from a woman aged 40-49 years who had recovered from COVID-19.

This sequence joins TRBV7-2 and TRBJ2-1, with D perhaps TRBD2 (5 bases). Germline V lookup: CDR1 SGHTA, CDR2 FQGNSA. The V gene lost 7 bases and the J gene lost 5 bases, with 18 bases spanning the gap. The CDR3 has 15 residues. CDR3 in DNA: TGTGCCAGCACCTCCGGGGTTCCCGGGCACAATGAGCAGTTCTTC. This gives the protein CASTSGVPGHNEQFF. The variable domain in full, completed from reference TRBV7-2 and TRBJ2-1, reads GAGVSQSPSNKVTEKGKDVELRCDPISGHTALYWYRQSLGQGLEFLIYFQGNSAPDKSGLPSDRFSAERTGGSVSTLTIQRTQQEDSAVYLCASTSGVPGHNEQFFGPGTRLTVL.

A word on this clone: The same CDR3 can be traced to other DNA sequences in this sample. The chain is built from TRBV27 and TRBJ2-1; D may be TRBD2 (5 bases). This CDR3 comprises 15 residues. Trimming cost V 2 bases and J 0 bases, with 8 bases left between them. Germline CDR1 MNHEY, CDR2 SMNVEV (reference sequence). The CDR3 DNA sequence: TGTGCCAGCAGTTTAACTAGGAGCTCCTACAATGAGCAGTTCTTC. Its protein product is CASSLTRSSYNEQFF.

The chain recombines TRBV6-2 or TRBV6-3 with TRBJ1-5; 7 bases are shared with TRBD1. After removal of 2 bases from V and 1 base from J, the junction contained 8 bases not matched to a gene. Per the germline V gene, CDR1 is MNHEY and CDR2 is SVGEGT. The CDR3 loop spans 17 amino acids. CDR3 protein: CASSYPKQGKSNQPQHF. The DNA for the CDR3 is TGTGCCAGCAGTTACCCCAAACAGGGGAAAAGCAATCAGCCCCAGCATTTT.

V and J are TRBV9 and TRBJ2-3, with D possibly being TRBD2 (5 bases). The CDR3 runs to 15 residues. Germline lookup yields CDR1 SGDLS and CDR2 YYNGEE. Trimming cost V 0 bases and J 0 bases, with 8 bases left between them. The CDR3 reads CASSVVGESTDTQYF. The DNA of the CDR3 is TGTGCCAGCAGCGTAGTGGGAGAAAGCACAGATACGCAGTATTTT.

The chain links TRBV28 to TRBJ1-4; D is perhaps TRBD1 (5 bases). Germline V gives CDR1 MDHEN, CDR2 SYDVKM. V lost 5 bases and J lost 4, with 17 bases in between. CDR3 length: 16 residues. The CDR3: CASSPSEAGHNEKLFF. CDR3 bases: TGTGCCAGCAGTCCCAGCGAGGCAGGGCATAATGAAAAACTGTTTTTT. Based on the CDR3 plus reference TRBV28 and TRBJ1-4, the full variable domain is DVKVTQSSRYLVKRTGEKVFLECVQDMDHENMFWYRQDPGLGLRLIYFSYDVKMKEKGDIPEGYSVSREKKERFSLILESASTNQTSMYLCASSPSEAGHNEKLFFGSGTQLSVL.

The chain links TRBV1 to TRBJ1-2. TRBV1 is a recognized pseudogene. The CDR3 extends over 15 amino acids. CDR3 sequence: CTPRGHGVVGYGYTF. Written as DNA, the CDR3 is TGCACCCCCCGCGGGCACGGGGTAGTCGGCTATGGCTACACCTTC.

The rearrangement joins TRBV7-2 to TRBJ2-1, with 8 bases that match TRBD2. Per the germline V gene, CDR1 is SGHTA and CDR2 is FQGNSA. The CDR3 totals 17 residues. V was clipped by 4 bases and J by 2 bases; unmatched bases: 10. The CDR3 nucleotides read TGTGCCAGCAGCTACTCAATCGGGGGGGCCCCCTACAATGAGCAGTTCTTC. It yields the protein CASSYSIGGAPYNEQFF.

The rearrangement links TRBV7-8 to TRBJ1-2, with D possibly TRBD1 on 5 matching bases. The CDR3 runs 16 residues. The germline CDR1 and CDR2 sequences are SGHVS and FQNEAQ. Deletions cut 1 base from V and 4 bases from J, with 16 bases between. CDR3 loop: CASSLGGAGTPYGYTF. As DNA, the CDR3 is TGTGCCAGCAGCTTAGGAGGGGCGGGAACACCCTATGGCTACACCTTC.

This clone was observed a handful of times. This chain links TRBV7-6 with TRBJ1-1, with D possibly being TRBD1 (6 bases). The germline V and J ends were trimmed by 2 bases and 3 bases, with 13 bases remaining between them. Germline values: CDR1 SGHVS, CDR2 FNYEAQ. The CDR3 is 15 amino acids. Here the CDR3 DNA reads TGTGCCAGCAGCTTACTTGGGGGCGGCGACACTGAAGCTTTCTTT. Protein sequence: CASSLLGGGDTEAFF.